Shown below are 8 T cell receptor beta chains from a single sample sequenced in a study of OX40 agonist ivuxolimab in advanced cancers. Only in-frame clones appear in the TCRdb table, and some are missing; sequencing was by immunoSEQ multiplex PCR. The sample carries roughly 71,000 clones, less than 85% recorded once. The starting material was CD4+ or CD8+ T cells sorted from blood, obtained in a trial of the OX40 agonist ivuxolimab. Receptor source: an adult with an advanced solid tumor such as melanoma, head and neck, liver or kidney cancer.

For the CDR3, the DNA is TGTGCCAGCAGCTTGAGGACAGGGTTGTACAATGAGCAGTTCTTC. It is translated as CASSLRTGLYNEQFF. The rearrangement joins TRBV11-1 to TRBJ2-1, with 8 nucleotides matching TRBD1. The CDR3 spans 15 residues. Looked up from germline, CDR1 is SGHAT and CDR2 is FQDESV (reference sequence). The V gene end was trimmed by 3 bases and the J gene end by 4 bases; junction bases not matched to a gene: 5.

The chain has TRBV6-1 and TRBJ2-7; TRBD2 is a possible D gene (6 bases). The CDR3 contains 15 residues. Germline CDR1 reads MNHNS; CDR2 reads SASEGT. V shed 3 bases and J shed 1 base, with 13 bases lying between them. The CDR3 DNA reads TGTGCCAGCAGTGATCCCCGCGGGACGTCCTACGAGCAGTACTTC. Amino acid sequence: CASSDPRGTSYEQYF.

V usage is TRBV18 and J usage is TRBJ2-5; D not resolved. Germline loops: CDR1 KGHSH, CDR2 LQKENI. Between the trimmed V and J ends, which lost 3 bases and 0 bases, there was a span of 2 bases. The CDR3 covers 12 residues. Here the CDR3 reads CASSPNQETQYF. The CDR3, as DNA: TGTGCCAGCTCACCTAACCAAGAGACCCAGTACTTC.

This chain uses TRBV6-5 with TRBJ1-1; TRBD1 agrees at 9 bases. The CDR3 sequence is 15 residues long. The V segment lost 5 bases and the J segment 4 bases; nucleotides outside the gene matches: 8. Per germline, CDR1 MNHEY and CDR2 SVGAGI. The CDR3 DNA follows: TGTGCCAGCAGTCCGGGACAGGGACCGGGCACTGAAGCTTTCTTT. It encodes CASSPGQGPGTEAFF.

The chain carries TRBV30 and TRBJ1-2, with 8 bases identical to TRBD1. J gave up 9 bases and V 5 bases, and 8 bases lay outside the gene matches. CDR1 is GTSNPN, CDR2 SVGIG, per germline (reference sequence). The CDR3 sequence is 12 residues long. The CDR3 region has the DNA TGTGCCTGGGGAGGACAGGGCCGTAGCTACACCTTC. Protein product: CAWGGQGRSYTF.

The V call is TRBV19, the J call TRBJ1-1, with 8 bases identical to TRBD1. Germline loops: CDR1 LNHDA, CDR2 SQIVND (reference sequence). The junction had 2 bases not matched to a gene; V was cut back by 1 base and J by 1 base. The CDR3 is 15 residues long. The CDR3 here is CASSIGDRGNTEAFF. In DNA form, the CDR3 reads TGTGCCAGTAGTATAGGAGACAGGGGGAACACTGAAGCTTTCTTT.

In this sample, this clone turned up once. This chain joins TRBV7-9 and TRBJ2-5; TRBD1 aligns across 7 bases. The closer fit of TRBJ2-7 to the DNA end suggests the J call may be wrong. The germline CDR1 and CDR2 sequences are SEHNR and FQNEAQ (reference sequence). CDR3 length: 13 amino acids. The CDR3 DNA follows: TGTGCCAGCAGCAGGGGGACAGTCTACGAGCAGTACTTC. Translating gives CASSRGTVYEQYF.

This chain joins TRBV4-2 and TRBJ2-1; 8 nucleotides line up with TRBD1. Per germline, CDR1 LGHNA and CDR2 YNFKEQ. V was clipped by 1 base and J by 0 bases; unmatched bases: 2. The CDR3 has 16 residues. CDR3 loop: CASSQATGGSYNEQFF. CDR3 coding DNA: TGTGCCAGCAGCCAAGCTACAGGGGGCTCCTACAATGAGCAGTTCTTC.